The 31 T cell receptor beta chains reported below all come from one sample, sequenced in a study of shared T cell receptors in the human thymus. TCRdb's copy holds only in-frame clones and misses some; the assay was immunoSEQ multiplex PCR. The data show almost 550,000 clones, approximately 80% seen once. The data also belong to a second study, concerning human thymus T cells.

The sequenced sample consisted of thymocytes. These receptors were obtained from a boy in the first two years of life with a congenital heart defect.

The table lists this clone with a few counts. The rearrangement links TRBV9 to TRBJ2-1; 8 nucleotides agree with TRBD2. Germline values: CDR1 SGDLS, CDR2 YYNGEE. The V segment lost 4 bases and the J segment 0 bases; nucleotides outside the gene matches: 12. This CDR3 is built from 18 residues. CDR3 region: CASSPRGGGGSSYNEQFF. For the CDR3, the DNA is TGTGCCAGCAGCCCCCGCGGTGGCGGGGGGAGCTCCTACAATGAGCAGTTCTTC.

CDR3 nucleotides: TGCGCCAGCATATCAGATACGCAGTATTTT. Translation gives CASISDTQYF. The gene calls are TRBV10-1 and TRBJ2-3, with D hard to call. The CDR3 consists of 10 residues. V lost 7 bases, J lost 4 bases, and 3 bases lay in between. CDR1 and CDR2 (germline): WNHNN, SYGVQD (reference sequence).

This clone was seen just once. The rearrangement uses TRBV5-6 and TRBJ2-3, with 7 bases fitting TRBD2. There are 15 residues in the CDR3. Losses at the gene ends were 0 bases for V and 3 bases for J; bases not matched to a gene: 4. CDR1 and CDR2 (germline): SGHDT, YYEEEE. The CDR3 is CASSLAAGRTDTQYF. Here the CDR3 DNA reads TGTGCCAGCAGCTTGGCAGCGGGAAGAACAGATACGCAGTATTTT.

The rearrangement uses TRBV6-5 and TRBJ2-5; a weak D match, TRBD1 (6 bases). This CDR3 is 14 amino acids long. Germline assignment: CDR1 MNHEY and CDR2 SVGAGI. With 0 bases removed from V and 11 bases from J, the gap between germline ends came to 16 bases. CDR3 protein: CASSYSEGVGEQYF. The CDR3 DNA is TGTGCCAGCAGTTACTCCGAGGGGGTTGGTGAGCAGTACTTC.

This CDR3 is CASSPRLAVEQFF. The CDR3 nucleotides are TGTGCCAGCAGCCCTAGACTAGCGGTTGAGCAGTTCTTC. The V call is TRBV28, the J call TRBJ2-1; 9 bases match TRBD2. This CDR3 has 13 residues. The V and J ends lost 6 bases and 9 bases, in that order; junction bases with no gene match: 6. CDR1 MDHEN and CDR2 SYDVKM come from the germline V gene.

V is TRBV7-3 and J is TRBJ1-2, with 10 bases that match TRBD1. V trimming: 5 bases; J trimming: 6 bases; junction bases outside the gene matches: 9. Germline CDR1 and CDR2: SGHTA and FQGTGA. The CDR3 is 15 amino acids. CDR3 sequence reads: CASSPWGQGPHGYTF. As DNA, the CDR3 is TGTGCCAGCAGCCCATGGGGACAGGGGCCTCATGGCTACACCTTC.

The chain employs TRBV7-3 and TRBJ2-1; possibly TRBD1 for D (7 bases). This CDR3 is 14 amino acids long. Trimming left V 1 base short and J 6 bases short, with 10 bases between. CDR1 SGHTA and CDR2 FQGTGA come from the germline V gene. The CDR3 DNA sequence: TGTGCCAGCAGCTTAAGACAGGGAGGCAATGAGCAGTTCTTC. It specifies CASSLRQGGNEQFF.

The chain uses TRBV29-1 and TRBJ2-1; 8 bases align to TRBD1. CDR3 length equals 13 residues. The germline CDR1 and CDR2 sequences are SQVTM and ANQGSEA. V was clipped by 7 bases and J by 7 bases; unmatched bases: 9. The CDR3 protein is CSAPGQETNEQFF. CDR3 DNA sequence: TGCAGCGCGCCGGGACAGGAAACGAATGAGCAGTTCTTC.

CDR3 loop: CASSQVGREGYNEQFF. The CDR3 region has the DNA TGCGCCAGCAGCCAAGTAGGGCGGGAGGGCTACAATGAGCAGTTCTTC. The chain links TRBV4-3 to TRBJ2-1, with 9 bases lining up with TRBD2. V dropped 1 base and J dropped 3; count of bases not matched to a gene: 4. CDR1 and CDR2 from the germline V gene are LGHNA and YSLEER. The CDR3 consists of 16 residues.

For this clone: Other DNA sequences from this sample encode an identical CDR3 as well. The genes are TRBV6-1 and TRBJ2-1, with D possibly matching TRBD2 (5 bases). This CDR3 contains 12 residues. From germline, CDR1 is MNHNS and CDR2 SASEGT. V was cut by 4 bases and J by 6 bases, with 7 bases left in between. The CDR3 nucleotides are TGTGCCAGCAGTGGGGGAGCCAATGAGCAGTTCTTC. This sequence encodes CASSGGANEQFF.

The chain has TRBV18 and TRBJ2-3; 15 bases map to TRBD2. V shed 3 bases and J 4 bases; nucleotides not matched to a gene: 8. The CDR3 extends over 18 amino acids. CDR1 and CDR2 from the germline V gene are KGHSH and LQKENI. The DNA of the CDR3 is TGTGCCAGCTCACCGATCGGGACTAGCGGGAGGTATCCAGATACGCAGTATTTT. This encodes CASSPIGTSGRYPDTQYF.

This chain links TRBV15 with TRBJ2-7; 10 bases map to TRBD2. V shed 0 bases and J 6 bases; nucleotides not matched to a gene: 11. CDR3 length equals 17 residues. The V gene's germline CDR1 is LNHNV and CDR2 YYDKDF (reference sequence). Here the CDR3 reads CATSRDRGGAGGPEQYF. Here the CDR3 DNA reads TGTGCCACCAGCAGAGATCGGGGGGGAGCGGGAGGGCCCGAGCAGTACTTC.

Here the CDR3 DNA reads TGTGCCAGCAGCTTAGTAGGGGGACAGGGTGCGTTGAAAGCTTTCTTT. Translated, it gives CASSLVGGQGALKAFF. The V call is TRBV7-2, the J call TRBJ1-1, with 9 positions matching TRBD1. The CDR3 is made up of 16 amino acids. Trimming at V came to 1 base and at J to 9 bases, leaving 12 bases not matched to a gene. Germline loops: CDR1 SGHTA, CDR2 FQGNSA.

The rearrangement links TRBV5-6 to TRBJ2-7; 10 bases match TRBD2. Germline V gene sequence: CDR1 SGHDT, CDR2 YYEEEE. V lost 0 bases and J lost 7; bases outside the gene matches: 4. The CDR3 length is 14 residues. The CDR3 protein is CASSLASGSREQYF. In nucleotides, the CDR3 is TGTGCCAGCAGCTTGGCTAGCGGGAGTCGGGAGCAGTACTTC.

The chain links TRBV7-2 to TRBJ2-7; TRBD2 is a possible D gene (6 bases). The CDR3 consists of 14 residues. The germline V gene has CDR1 SGHTA and CDR2 FQGNSA. V was shortened by 3 bases and J by 5 bases, with 14 bases between the two germline ends. The CDR3 sequence: CASSFSASEDEQYF. The CDR3 DNA is TGTGCCAGCAGCTTTAGTGCTAGCGAGGACGAGCAGTACTTC.

The CDR3 nucleotides read TGTGCCAGCAGATATACAGGGGTAGGGCCCTCCTACGAGCAGTACTTC. The encoded protein is CASRYTGVGPSYEQYF. The V and J genes are TRBV27 and TRBJ2-7, with 7 nucleotides matching TRBD1. Germline trimming cut 6 bases from V and 0 bases from J; bases unmatched to any gene: 11. Germline V lookup: CDR1 MNHEY, CDR2 SMNVEV (reference sequence). The CDR3 length is 16 residues.

This clone was seen once. The rearrangement joins TRBV7-2 to TRBJ1-1; D unclear. Trimming took off 8 bases at V and 11 bases at J, with 33 bases between the two ends. CDR3 length: 17 amino acids. Germline CDR1 reads SGHTA; CDR2 reads FQGNSA. This CDR3 reads CASPPSGRGTSPRTAFF. CDR3 nucleotides: TGTGCCAGCCCCCCATCGGGCCGGGGTACCTCCCCCCGGACGGCTTTCTTT. Based on the CDR3 plus reference TRBV7-2 and TRBJ1-1, the full variable domain is GAGVSQSPSNKVTEKGKDVELRCDPISGHTALYWYRQSLGQGLEFLIYFQGNSAPDKSGLPSDRFSAERTGGSVSTLTIQRTQQEDSAVYLCASPPSGRGTSPRTAFFGQGTRLTVV.

The DNA of the CDR3 is TGTGCCAGCAGGCCCCATCAGCGGGACGGGGGGTACGAGCAGTACTTC. Amino acid sequence: CASRPHQRDGGYEQYF. The gene calls are TRBV28 and TRBJ2-7, with TRBD2 matching over 7 bases. From germline, CDR1 is MDHEN and CDR2 SYDVKM. Trimming at V came to 6 bases and at J to 4 bases, leaving 15 bases not matched to a gene. This CDR3 is built from 16 residues.

A few counts support this clone. The rearrangement links TRBV9 to TRBJ2-3; 10 nucleotides line up with TRBD2. This CDR3 is 19 amino acids long. V dropped 0 bases and J dropped 4; count of bases not matched to a gene: 14. Per germline, CDR1 SGDLS and CDR2 YYNGEE. The CDR3 here is CASSVGRRRLAGVSDTQYF. As DNA, the CDR3 is TGTGCCAGCAGCGTAGGTCGAAGGAGGCTAGCGGGAGTATCAGATACGCAGTATTTT. Combining the CDR3 with reference TRBV9 and TRBJ2-3 gives the whole variable domain DSGVTQTPKHLITATGQRVTLRCSPRSGDLSVYWYQQSLDQGLQFLIQYYNGEERAKGNILERFSAQQFPDLHSELNLSSLELGDSALYFCASSVGRRRLAGVSDTQYFGPGTRLTVL.

The J gene is TRBJ2-7, the V gene TRBV7-2; 13 bases are shared with TRBD2. The length of the CDR3 is 17 residues. Trimming took 5 bases from V and 2 from J; bases not matched to a gene: 9. Germline V gives CDR1 SGHTA, CDR2 FQGNSA. CDR3 loop: CASSLCTSGRATYEQYF. The CDR3 DNA follows: TGTGCCAGCAGCCTTTGCACTAGCGGGAGGGCCACCTACGAGCAGTACTTC.

This clone was detected only once. The chain is built from TRBV6-1 and TRBJ1-5; 9 bases are shared with TRBD1. CDR3 size: 16 residues. J was trimmed by 4 bases and V by 1 base; bases with no gene match: 5. Germline values: CDR1 MNHNS, CDR2 SASEGT. The DNA of the CDR3 is TGTGCCAGCAGTGAAGGGGACAGGGTAGAAAATCAGCCCCAGCATTTT. Protein: CASSEGDRVENQPQHF.

The gene calls are TRBV27 and TRBJ2-1; 7 nucleotides agree with TRBD2. The CDR3 runs to 13 residues. The germline gives CDR1 MNHEY, CDR2 SMNVEV (reference sequence). Trimming removed 3 bases from V and 7 bases from J; junction bases left unmatched: 3. CDR3 in DNA: TGTGCCAGCAGTTTTGCACTAGCGAATGAGCAGTTCTTC. The encoded protein is CASSFALANEQFF.

The chain employs TRBV4-1 and TRBJ2-1; 9 bases are shared with TRBD2. V was pared by 4 bases and J by 7 bases, with 11 bases of the junction left unmatched. The CDR3 is 16 residues long. CDR1 MGHRA and CDR2 YSYEKL come from the germline V gene. The CDR3 protein is CASSPPNGTSPNEQFF. The CDR3 coding sequence is TGCGCCAGCAGCCCTCCAAACGGGACTAGCCCGAATGAGCAGTTCTTC.

The V gene is TRBV4-3, the J gene TRBJ2-7; 11 bases map to TRBD2. The CDR3 has 17 residues. Looked up from germline, CDR1 is LGHNA and CDR2 is YSLEER. The J segment lost 5 bases and the V segment lost 0 bases, leaving 9 bases of the junction unmatched. CDR3 protein: CASSQDLTALAGDEQYF. The DNA for the CDR3 is TGCGCCAGCAGCCAAGATCTTACCGCACTAGCGGGAGACGAGCAGTACTTC.

The chain recombines TRBV20-1 with TRBJ1-6; D unresolved. The CDR3 is made up of 11 amino acids. The germline V gene encodes CDR1 DFQATT and CDR2 SNEGSKA (reference sequence). Between the trimmed V and J ends, which lost 6 bases and 9 bases, there was a span of 9 bases. The CDR3 nucleotides are TGCAGTGCAACGGGTGGTTCACCCCTCCACTTT. It specifies CSATGGSPLHF.

The chain uses TRBV28 and TRBJ1-2; 8 bases agree with TRBD1. With V trimmed by 7 bases and J by 3 bases, 10 bases remained unmatched. This CDR3 region has 15 residues. Germline V gene lookup returns CDR1 MDHEN and CDR2 SYDVKM. In DNA form, the CDR3 reads TGTGCCAGCATCCCCGGAGGGACAGGCGACTATGGCTACACCTTC. This sequence encodes CASIPGGTGDYGYTF.

This clone was observed a few times. The chain employs TRBV6-1 and TRBJ2-1; 8 bases are a match to TRBD1. Germline CDR1 and CDR2: MNHNS and SASEGT. CDR3 length: 16 amino acids. Trimming removed 3 bases from V and 4 bases from J; junction bases left unmatched: 8. CDR3 sequence (DNA): TGTGCCAGCAGTGACGCCGGGACAGGACATTACAATGAGCAGTTCTTC. Amino acid sequence: CASSDAGTGHYNEQFF.

This clone was recorded once. This chain uses TRBV5-1 with TRBJ2-3; 8 positions match TRBD2. J gave up 0 bases and V 5 bases, and 2 bases lay outside the gene matches. The germline V gene encodes CDR1 SGHRS and CDR2 YFSETQ. This CDR3 is 14 amino acids long. CDR3 protein: CASRTGGSTDTQYF. DNA for the CDR3: TGCGCCAGCAGGACGGGAGGGAGCACAGATACGCAGTATTTT.

The genes are TRBV30 and TRBJ2-5; TRBD2 matches 8 bases. The germline V gene encodes CDR1 GTSNPN and CDR2 SVGIG (reference sequence). V gave up 5 bases and J gave up 5 bases; unmatched junction bases: 13. The CDR3 is made up of 15 amino acids. The CDR3 nucleotides are TGTGCCTGGTCCAATAAGCCGGGAGGGGGGGAGACCCAGTACTTC. Translated: CAWSNKPGGGETQYF. Variable domain in full (rest from reference TRBV30 and TRBJ2-5): SQTIHQWPATLVQPVGSPLSLECTVEGTSNPNLYWYRQAAGRGLQLLFYSVGIGQISSEVPQNLSASRPQDRQFILSSKKLLLSDSGFYLCAWSNKPGGGETQYFGPGTRLLVL.

This clone has a handful of counts. The V gene is TRBV19, the J gene TRBJ1-1; 9 bases agree with TRBD1. Germline assignment: CDR1 LNHDA and CDR2 SQIVND (reference sequence). Germline trimming cut 5 bases from V and 0 bases from J; bases unmatched to any gene: 10. The CDR3 is 17 amino acids. This CDR3 is CASSPDRGIRMNTEAFF. For the CDR3, the DNA is TGTGCCAGTAGTCCGGACAGGGGCATTAGAATGAACACTGAAGCTTTCTTT. Full variable domain (remainder filled in from reference TRBV19 and TRBJ1-1): DGGITQSPKYLFRKEGQNVTLSCEQNLNHDAMYWYRQDPGQGLRLIYYSQIVNDFQKGDIAEGYSVSREKKESFPLTVTSAQKNPTAFYLCASSPDRGIRMNTEAFFGQGTRLTVV.

Points on this clone: The sample contains more than one DNA sequence encoding this CDR3. The chain has TRBV5-6 and TRBJ2-1; 12 nucleotides agree with TRBD2. The CDR3 sequence is 14 residues long. Trimming removed 4 bases from V and 6 bases from J; junction bases left unmatched: 2. The germline gives CDR1 SGHDT, CDR2 YYEEEE. This chain's CDR3 is CASSPGLAGNEQFF. CDR3 coding DNA: TGTGCCAGCAGCCCGGGACTAGCGGGCAATGAGCAGTTCTTC. The full variable domain, completed using reference TRBV5-6 and TRBJ2-1, is DAGVTQSPTHLIKTRGQQVTLRCSPKSGHDTVSWYQQALGQGPQFIFQYYEEEERQRGNFPDRFSGHQFPNYSSELNVNALLLGDSALYLCASSPGLAGNEQFFGPGTRLTVL.